These T cell receptor beta chains were read from a single sample in a study of T-cell reconstitution after alpha-beta-depleted transplantation in children. TCRdb used MiXCR to reprocess the PCR reads, holding one entry per CDR3 protein. The sample records a few hundred thousand distinct CDR3 sequences, 20% to 30% being singletons. Material: PBMCs, obtained before TCRalphabeta/CD19-depleted stem cell transplant. These receptors all stem from a boy under two years old with Wiskott-Aldrich syndrome, due to receive a stem cell transplant. The conserved cysteine and the conserved F or W are not part of the CDR3 here.

V | CDR3
TRBV3-1 | ATSPRRIDSYEQY
TRBV5-1 | ASSSEPGPPTVANVLT
TRBV7-3 | ASSLRGPTGASPNLDGYT
TRBV20-1 | SAREASGYYEQY
TRBV3-1 | ASSELATGTDTQY
TRBV12-3/TRBV12-4 | ASSSGTSPLYEQY
TRBV5-1 | ASSFTSGSGNEQF
TRBV20-1 | SARDTGINTGELF
TRBV10-3 | AISAFGPTSSYNEQF
TRBV11-2 | ASSFGTSGTETQY
TRBV28 | ASTGTASYNEQF
TRBV20-1 | SADQGAKYEQY
TRBV20-1 | SARDDGNSPLH
TRBV29-1 | SVSKRGGTDTQY
TRBV5-1 | ASSSRGQEINEQF
TRBV12-3/TRBV12-4 | ASNPSGRAGDTQY
TRBV10-2 | ASSGQGQTDTQY
TRBV5-1 | ASSFQGSSYNEQF
TRBV12-3/TRBV12-4 | ASSLTGYGYT
TRBV5-6 | ASSFARTSGFGEQF
TRBV7-2 | ASSPPRLRGEQF
TRBV7-7 | ASSPAASGSRNEQF
TRBV27 | ASSSDRGRDEQY